This T cell receptor (beta chain) was captured by sequencing in a study of neurological immune-mediated disorders. Study-wide findings and caveats: It was HTLV-1-associated myelopathy that showed the most TCR clonal expansion, while multiple sclerosis showed the least, falling below healthy controls.

The cDNA was produced through 5'RACE with 10-nucleotide random UMIs. TCRdb reprocessed the 5' RACE reads via MiXCR and lists one record per CDR3 protein. The table shows 74,000 or so distinct CDR3 sequences, with roughly 9.9% occurring only once. The sample holds many counts of this clonotype. The target antigen is unknown. Germline V gives CDR1 SGHRS, CDR2 YFSETQ. The CDR3 sequence is 14 residues long. Trimming took off 0 bases at V and 3 bases at J, with 9 bases between the two ends. The V gene is TRBV5-1, the J gene TRBJ2-5; no reliable D call. The receptor was isolated from a man aged 45-65 years in good health. Sequenced sample: PBMCs. Written as DNA, the CDR3 is TGCGCCAGCAGCTTGGGACCGGTAAAAGAGACCCAGTACTTC. Protein product: CASSLGPVKETQYF.